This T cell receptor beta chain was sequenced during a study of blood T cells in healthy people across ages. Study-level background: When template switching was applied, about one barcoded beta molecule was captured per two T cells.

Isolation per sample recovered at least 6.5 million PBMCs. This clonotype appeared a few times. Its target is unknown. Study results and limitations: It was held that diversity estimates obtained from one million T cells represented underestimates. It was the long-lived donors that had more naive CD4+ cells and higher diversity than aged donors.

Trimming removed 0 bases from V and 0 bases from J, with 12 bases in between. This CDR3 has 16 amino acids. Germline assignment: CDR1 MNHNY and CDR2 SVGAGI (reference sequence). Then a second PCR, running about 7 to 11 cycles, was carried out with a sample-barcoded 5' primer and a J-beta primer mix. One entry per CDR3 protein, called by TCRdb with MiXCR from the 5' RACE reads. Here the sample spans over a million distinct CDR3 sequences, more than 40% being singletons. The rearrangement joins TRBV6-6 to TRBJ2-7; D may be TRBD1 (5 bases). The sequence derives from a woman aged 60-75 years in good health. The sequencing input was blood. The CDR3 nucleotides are TGTGCCAGCAGTTACTCGACAGCGAGGAGCTCCTACGAGCAGTACTTC. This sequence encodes CASSYSTARSSYEQYF.